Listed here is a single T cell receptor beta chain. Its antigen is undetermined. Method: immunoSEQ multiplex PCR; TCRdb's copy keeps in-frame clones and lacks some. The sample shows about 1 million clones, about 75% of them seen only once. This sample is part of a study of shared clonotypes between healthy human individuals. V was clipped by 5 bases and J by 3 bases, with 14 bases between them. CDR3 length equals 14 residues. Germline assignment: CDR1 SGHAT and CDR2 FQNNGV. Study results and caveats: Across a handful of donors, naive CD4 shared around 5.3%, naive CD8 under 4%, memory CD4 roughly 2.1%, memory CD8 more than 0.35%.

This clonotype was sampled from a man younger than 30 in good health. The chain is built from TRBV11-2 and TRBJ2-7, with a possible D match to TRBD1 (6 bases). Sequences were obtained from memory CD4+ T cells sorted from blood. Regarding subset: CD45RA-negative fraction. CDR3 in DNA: TGTGCCAGCAGCACCTCGACAGGCTACTACGAGCAGTACTTC. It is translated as CASSTSTGYYEQYF.